This T cell receptor (beta chain) was identified during a study of T cells expressing NK-cell markers. The wider study: Sorted CD3+CD56-NKG2C+, CD3+CD56+NKG2C+ and CD3+CD56+NKG2C- T cells supplied the TCR beta repertoires. General study points: Whether expanded NKG2C-expressing T cell clones recognize HCMV is unknown. Six donors carried dominant NKG2C+ clonotypes that made up roughly 1.0-7.0% of their CD8+ T cells.

UMIs were included in TCR beta cDNA generated by 5'RACE template switching. TCRdb reprocessed the 5' RACE reads and keeps a single row for each CDR3 protein, giving no DNA. Here the sample table reports 350,000 to 500,000 distinct CDR3 sequences. A remark on this clonotype: Its antigen is unknown.

Germline V gene lookup returns CDR1 KGHSH and CDR2 LQKENI. The CDR3 runs 13 residues. This sequence originates from a woman between 18 and 70 years old in good health. Sequencing was carried out using blood T cells: a sorted CD56 or NKG2C T cell subset, CD4+ or CD8+ T cells, or bulk PBMC T cells (not recorded which). The gene calls are TRBV18 and TRBJ2-5. CDR3: CASSHYNQETQYF.